Sequencing of this T cell receptor beta chain was carried out in a study of T-cell memory formation after mild COVID-19. General study points: Some SARS-CoV-2-responding clones were already detected in memory before infection. Clones that contracted from day 15 to 85 were balanced CD4/CD8, while later expanders leaned CD4+.

This clonotype was seen only a few times. Its antigen is as yet unknown. 5'RACE, which relied on constant-segment primers, yielded TCR alpha and TCR beta cDNA libraries carrying sample barcodes and UMIs. Each CDR3 protein gets one entry after TCRdb re-called the 5' RACE reads with MiXCR. Of about 470,000 distinct CDR3 sequences in the sample, around 25% are singletons; the top ten hold around 12%. The sequence was obtained from an adult woman who had mild COVID-19 (a few samples of this study predate the infection). Cell type and time point are not known. The sequenced material came from PBMCs or a T cell subset sorted from them (not recorded which).

The DNA for the CDR3 is TGTGCCAGCAGGAGTCCCACTGACAGGGTCTACAATGAGCAGTTCTTC. This codes for CASRSPTDRVYNEQFF. The V and J genes are TRBV2 and TRBJ2-1, with 7 positions matching TRBD1. J gave up 3 bases and V 6 bases, and 11 bases lay outside the gene matches. Germline-derived CDR1 and CDR2 are SNHLY and FYNNEI. This CDR3 has 16 residues.